The sequence of this T cell receptor beta chain was determined in a study of control samples from healthy donors and cancer patients (TCRdb year 2020). Receptor amplification or capture employed the immunoSEQ multiplex PCR assay. TCRdb obtained this table from immuneACCESS and retained in-frame rearrangements with V and J assigned. These tables miss some clones; where compared with another copy, unresolved V genes account for less than half of the shortfall, and the remainder is unexplained. The sample table lists over 150,000 clones, 85% to 95% of them with a count of one. The ten largest make up over 1.1% of the sample. As to this clone: Its antigen remains unidentified. Base qualities are not provided; no much larger clone lies one nucleotide away.

Including cysteine and phenylalanine, the CDR3 has 13 amino acids. Only CDR3 DNA remains: 39 bases, in frame from the first base. The germline V gene (reference sequence) gives CDR1 as LGHDT and CDR2 as YNNKEL. Trimming accounts for 5 bases at V and 8 bases at J, while the number of junction bases matched to no gene is 8. The sample was blood. This TCR derives from a man in his late teens or twenties in good health. The sequence links TRBV3-1 (or the pseudogene TRBV3-2) to TRBJ1-2, and 7 junction bases match TRBD1. The bases read TGTGCCAGCAGCGGGCGACAGGGCGTCGGCTACACCTTC. It specifies CASSGRQGVGYTF.